This T cell receptor beta chain was recovered during a study of control samples from healthy donors and cancer patients. The CDR3 is 14 amino acids. Trimming left V 4 bases short and J 3 bases short, with 10 bases between. CDR1 is MNHNY and CDR2 is SVGAGI in the germline V gene (reference sequence). The data were produced by immunoSEQ multiplex PCR, yet TCRdb's version contains in-frame clones alone and is incomplete. Of around 50,000 clones in the sample, approximately 90% were seen once. The clonotype originates from a young man with colorectal cancer. The V and J genes are TRBV6-6 and TRBJ2-1, with a weak D call TRBD1 (6 bases). The sequenced sample consisted of PBMCs. The CDR3 region has the DNA TGTGCCAGCAGTTCTCGACAGGTCTACAATGAGCAGTTCTTC. Translating it yields CASSSRQVYNEQFF.